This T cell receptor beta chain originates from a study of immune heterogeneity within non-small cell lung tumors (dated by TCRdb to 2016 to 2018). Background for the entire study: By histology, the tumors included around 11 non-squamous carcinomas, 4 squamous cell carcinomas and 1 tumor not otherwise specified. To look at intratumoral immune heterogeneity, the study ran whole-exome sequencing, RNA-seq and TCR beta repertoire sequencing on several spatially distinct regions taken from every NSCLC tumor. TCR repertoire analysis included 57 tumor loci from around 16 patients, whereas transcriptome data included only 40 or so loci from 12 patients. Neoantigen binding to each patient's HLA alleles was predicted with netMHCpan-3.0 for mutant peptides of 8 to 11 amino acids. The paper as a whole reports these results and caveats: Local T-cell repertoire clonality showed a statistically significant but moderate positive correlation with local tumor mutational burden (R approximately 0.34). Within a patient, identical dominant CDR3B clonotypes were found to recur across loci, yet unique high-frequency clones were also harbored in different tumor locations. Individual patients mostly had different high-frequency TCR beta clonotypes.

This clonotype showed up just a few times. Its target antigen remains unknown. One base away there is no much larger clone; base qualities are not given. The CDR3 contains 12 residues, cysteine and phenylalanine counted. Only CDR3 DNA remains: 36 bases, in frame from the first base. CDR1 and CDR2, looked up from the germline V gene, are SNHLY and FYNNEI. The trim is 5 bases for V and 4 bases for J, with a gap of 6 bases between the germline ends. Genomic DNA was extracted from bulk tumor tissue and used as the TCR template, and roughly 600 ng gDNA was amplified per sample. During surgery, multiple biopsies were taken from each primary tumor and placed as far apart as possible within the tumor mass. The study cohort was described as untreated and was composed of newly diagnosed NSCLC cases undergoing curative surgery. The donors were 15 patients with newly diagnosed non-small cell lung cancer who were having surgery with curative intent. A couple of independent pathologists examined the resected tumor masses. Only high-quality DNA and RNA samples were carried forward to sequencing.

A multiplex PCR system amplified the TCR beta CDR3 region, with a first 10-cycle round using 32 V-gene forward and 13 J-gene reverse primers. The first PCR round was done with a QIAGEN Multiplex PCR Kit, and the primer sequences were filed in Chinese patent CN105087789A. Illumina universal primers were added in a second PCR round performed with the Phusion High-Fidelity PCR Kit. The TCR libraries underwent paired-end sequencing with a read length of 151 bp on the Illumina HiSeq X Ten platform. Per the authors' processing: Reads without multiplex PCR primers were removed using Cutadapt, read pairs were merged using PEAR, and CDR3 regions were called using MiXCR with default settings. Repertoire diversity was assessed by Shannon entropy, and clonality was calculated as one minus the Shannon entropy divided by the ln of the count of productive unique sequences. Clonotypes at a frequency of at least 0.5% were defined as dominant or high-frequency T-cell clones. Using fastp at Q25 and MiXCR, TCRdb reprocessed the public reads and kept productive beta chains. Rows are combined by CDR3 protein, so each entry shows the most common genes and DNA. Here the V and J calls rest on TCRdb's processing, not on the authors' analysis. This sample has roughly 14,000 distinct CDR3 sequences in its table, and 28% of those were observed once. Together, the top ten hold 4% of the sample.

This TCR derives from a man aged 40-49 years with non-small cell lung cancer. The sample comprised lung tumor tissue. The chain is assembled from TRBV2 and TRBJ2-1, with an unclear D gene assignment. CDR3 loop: CASSIEYNEQFF. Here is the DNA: TGTGCCAGCAGTATAGAGTACAATGAGCAGTTCTTC.